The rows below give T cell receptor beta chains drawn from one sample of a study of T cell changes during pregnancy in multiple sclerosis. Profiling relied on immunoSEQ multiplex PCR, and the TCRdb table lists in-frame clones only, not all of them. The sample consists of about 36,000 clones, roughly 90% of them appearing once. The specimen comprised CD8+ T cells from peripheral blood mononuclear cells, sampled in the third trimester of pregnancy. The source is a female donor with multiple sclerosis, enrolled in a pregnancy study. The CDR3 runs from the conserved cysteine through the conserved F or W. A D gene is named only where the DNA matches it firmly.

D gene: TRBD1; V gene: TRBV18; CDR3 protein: CASSPLYPGGEDNEQFF
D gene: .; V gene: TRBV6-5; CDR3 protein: CASSHSKAREQFF
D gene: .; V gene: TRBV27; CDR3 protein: CASSLWAGQGETQYF
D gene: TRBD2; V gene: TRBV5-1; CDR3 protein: CASKFSGIETQYF
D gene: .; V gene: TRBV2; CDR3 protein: CASDGEGPGEQYF
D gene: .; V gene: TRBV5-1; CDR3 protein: CASSSSGTSLGELFF
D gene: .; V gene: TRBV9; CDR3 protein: CASSGGQDTQYF
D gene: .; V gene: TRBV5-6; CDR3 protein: CASSLQLATDTQYF
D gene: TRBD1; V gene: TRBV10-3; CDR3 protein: CAISGGKRGTGPVNTEAFF
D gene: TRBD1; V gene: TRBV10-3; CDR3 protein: CAGGQSNYGYTF
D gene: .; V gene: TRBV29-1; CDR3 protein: CSVDSHPYGYTF
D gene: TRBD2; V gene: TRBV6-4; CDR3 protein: CASSEETSGGTDTQYF
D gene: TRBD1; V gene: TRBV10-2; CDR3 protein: CASRDRGWDQPQHF
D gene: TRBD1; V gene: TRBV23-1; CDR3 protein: CASRLWLTGTGNSPLHF
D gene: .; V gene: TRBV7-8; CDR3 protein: CASSLLGVLAGELFF
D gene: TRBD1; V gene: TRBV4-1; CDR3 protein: CASSQSPTAGTGVSTDTQYF
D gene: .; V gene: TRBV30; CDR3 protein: CAWSVGKPEAFF
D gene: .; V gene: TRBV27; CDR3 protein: CASSPGLSSGNTIYF
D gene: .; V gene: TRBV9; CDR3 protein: CASSVRGYQGRFTEAFF
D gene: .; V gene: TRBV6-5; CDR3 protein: CASGRGGSIYGYTF